The T cell receptor (beta chain) under discussion was sequenced for a study of lymphopenia after photon versus proton radiotherapy. Points from the study as a whole: Oligoclonal CD8+ Temra expansion after nadir drove photon patients' diversity drop. Relative stability marked proton patients; photon patients lost diversity and naive cells. In patients who died, overall survival fell as post-nadir TCR diversity dropped more. Survival link was tested only in deceased patients; proton benefit remains a possibility.

The repertoire was sequenced with immunoSEQ multiplex PCR; TCRdb's copy has only in-frame clones and lacks some. The sample lists tens of thousands of clones, 84% occurring once. The germline V and J ends were trimmed by 0 bases and 0 bases, with 13 bases remaining between them. The CDR3 consists of 17 residues. Per the germline V gene, CDR1 is LGHNA and CDR2 is YSLEER. A remark on this clone: Its antigen is undetermined.

This chain joins TRBV4-3 and TRBJ2-3, with D possibly TRBD2 on 6 matching bases. The receptor was derived from a woman in her seventies with pancreatic cancer. Sequenced here: peripheral blood, sampled from a patient treated with proton-based radiotherapy. The CDR3 spells CASSQDRGGVSTDTQYF. CDR3 DNA sequence: TGCGCCAGCAGCCAAGACCGGGGCGGGGTTAGCACAGATACGCAGTATTTT.